Listed here is a single TCR beta chain. Its antigen is not identified. The record originates from a study of beta chain features in type 1 diabetes. The J segment lost 2 bases and the V segment lost 11 bases, leaving 5 bases of the junction unmatched. CDR3 length: 12 residues. Germline assignment: CDR1 MGHDK and CDR2 SYGVNS. Study findings and constraints: Among all four CD4+ subsets, Type 1 diabetes patients had TCRB CDR3s that were moderately but significantly shorter. Amplification by PCR could prefer shorter templates, with the same effect in patients and controls. Any HLA-type effect on TCRB rearrangement remained unresolved here.

The whole isolated RNA underwent reverse transcription, so sequencing captured expressed TCRB transcripts. Repertoires were generated with immunoSEQ multiplex PCR, while TCRdb's copy carries only in-frame clones and drops some. Of hundreds of thousands of clones in the sample, around 15% were seen once. This TCR came from a young man with type 1 diabetes. The V gene is TRBV25-1, the J gene TRBJ2-5; 7 bases are a match to TRBD2. Sequencing was carried out using naive CD4+ T cells from blood. CDR3 DNA sequence: TGTGCCCCGATGGGAGGGCAAGAGACCCAGTACTTC. Protein sequence: CAPMGGQETQYF.